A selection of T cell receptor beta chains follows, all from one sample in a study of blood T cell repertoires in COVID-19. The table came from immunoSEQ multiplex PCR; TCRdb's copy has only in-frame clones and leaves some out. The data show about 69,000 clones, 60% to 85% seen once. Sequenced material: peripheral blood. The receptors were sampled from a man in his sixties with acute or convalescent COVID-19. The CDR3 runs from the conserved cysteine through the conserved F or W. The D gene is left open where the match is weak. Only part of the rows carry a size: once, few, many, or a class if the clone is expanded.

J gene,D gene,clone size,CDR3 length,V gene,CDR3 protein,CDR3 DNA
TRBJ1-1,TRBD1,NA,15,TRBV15,CATSRGDRGWTEAFF,TGTGCCACCAGCAGAGGGGACAGGGGGTGGACTGAAGCTTTCTTT
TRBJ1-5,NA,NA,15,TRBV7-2,CASSLGGLSNQPQHF,TGTGCCAGCAGCTTGGGGGGACTCAGCAATCAGCCCCAGCATTTT
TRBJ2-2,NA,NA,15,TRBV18,CASSPDRGFTGELFF,TGTGCCAGCTCACCAGACCGAGGGTTCACCGGGGAGCTGTTTTTT
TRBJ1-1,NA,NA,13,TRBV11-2,CASSKGLNTEAFF,TGTGCCAGCAGCAAGGGGCTGAACACTGAAGCTTTCTTT
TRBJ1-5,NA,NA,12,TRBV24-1,CATSEAGQPQHF,TGTGCCACCAGTGAGGCGGGTCAGCCCCAGCATTTT
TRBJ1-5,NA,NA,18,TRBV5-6,CASSGRGAVPLANQPQHF,TGTGCCAGCAGCGGACGCGGGGCCGTCCCACTTGCCAATCAGCCCCAGCATTTT
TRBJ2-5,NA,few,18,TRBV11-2,CASSLPMRASDVYETQYF,TGTGCCAGCAGCTTACCTATGCGGGCCTCCGACGTCTACGAGACCCAGTACTTC
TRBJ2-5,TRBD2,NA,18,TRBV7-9,CASSLSLTSGDSQETQYF,TGTGCCAGCAGCCTTAGCCTGACTAGCGGGGACAGCCAAGAGACCCAGTACTTC
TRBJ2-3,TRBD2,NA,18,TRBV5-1,CASSLGSSGGARTDTQYF,TGCGCCAGCAGCTTGGGGTCTAGCGGGGGGGCTCGCACAGATACGCAGTATTTT
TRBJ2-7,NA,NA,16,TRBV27,CASSTHLAGVPYEQYF,TGTGCCAGCAGTACCCATCTAGCAGGGGTTCCCTACGAGCAGTACTTC
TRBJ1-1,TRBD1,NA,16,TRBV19,CASITGQGARGTEAFF,TGTGCCAGTATTACGGGACAGGGGGCCCGGGGCACTGAAGCTTTCTTT
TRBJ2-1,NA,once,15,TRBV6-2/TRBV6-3,CASSYSPRSYNEQFF,TGTGCCAGCAGTTACTCCCCTCGCTCCTACAATGAGCAGTTCTTC
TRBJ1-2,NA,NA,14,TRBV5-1,CASTPSLLVASYTF,TGCGCCAGCACCCCGAGTTTACTAGTCGCTAGCTACACCTTC
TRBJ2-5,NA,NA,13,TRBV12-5,CASGLAGQETQYF,TGTGCTAGTGGGCTCGCGGGGCAAGAGACCCAGTACTTC
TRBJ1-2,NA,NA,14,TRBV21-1,CASSKDRGNYGYTF,TGTGCCAGCAGCAAGGACAGGGGGAACTATGGCTACACCTTC
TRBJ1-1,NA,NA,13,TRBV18,CASSPRTPPEAFF,TGTGCCAGCTCCCCGAGGACTCCACCTGAAGCTTTCTTT
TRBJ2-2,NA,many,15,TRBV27,CASSYLAAGTGELFF,TGTGCCAGCAGTTACCTGGCGGCGGGCACCGGGGAGCTGTTTTTT
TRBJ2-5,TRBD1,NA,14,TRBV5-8,CASSLDRVRETQYF,TGTGCCAGCAGCCTGGACAGGGTGAGGGAGACCCAGTACTTC
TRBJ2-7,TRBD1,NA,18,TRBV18,CASSPPIYDRGRAYEQYF,TGTGCCAGCTCACCACCCATATACGACAGGGGCCGAGCCTACGAGCAGTACTTC
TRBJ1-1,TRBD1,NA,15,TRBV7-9,CASSPGGTENTEAFF,TGTGCCAGCAGCCCGGGGGGGACAGAGAACACTGAAGCTTTCTTT
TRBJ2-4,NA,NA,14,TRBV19,CASSRQLAKNIQYF,TGTGCCAGTAGTAGACAGTTAGCCAAAAACATTCAGTACTTC
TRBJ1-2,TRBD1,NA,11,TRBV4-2,CASGTGTGYTF,TGTGCCAGCGGGACAGGGACCGGCTACACCTTC
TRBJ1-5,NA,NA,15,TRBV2,CASSLTGMTNQPQHF,TGTGCCAGCAGTCTCACAGGGATGACAAATCAGCCCCAGCATTTT
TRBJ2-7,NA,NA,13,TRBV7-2,CASTRQGLGEQYF,TGTGCCAGCACCAGGCAGGGATTGGGCGAGCAGTACTTC
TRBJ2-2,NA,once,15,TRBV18,CASSPVTGNTGELFF,TGTGCCAGCTCACCAGTGACAGGGAACACCGGGGAGCTGTTTTTT
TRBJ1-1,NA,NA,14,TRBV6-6,CASRYTGRNTEAFF,TGTGCCAGCAGGTACACAGGGCGGAACACTGAAGCTTTCTTT
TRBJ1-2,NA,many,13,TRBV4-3,CASSETGNYGYTF,TGCGCCAGCAGCGAAACCGGTAACTATGGCTACACCTTC
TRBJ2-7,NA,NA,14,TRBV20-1,CSAGGRGLVHEQYF,TGCAGTGCTGGTGGGCGGGGCCTAGTGCACGAGCAGTACTTC
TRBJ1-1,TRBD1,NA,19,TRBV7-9,CASSRINTQGRRMNTEAFF,TGTGCCAGCAGCCGAATCAACACACAGGGGCGGAGGATGAACACTGAAGCTTTCTTT
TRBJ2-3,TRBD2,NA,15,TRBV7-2,CASRSRGLATDTQYF,TGTGCCAGCAGAAGCCGGGGACTAGCGACAGATACGCAGTATTTT
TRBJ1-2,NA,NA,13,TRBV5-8,CASSLAESYGYTF,TGTGCCAGCAGCTTGGCAGAATCCTATGGCTACACCTTC
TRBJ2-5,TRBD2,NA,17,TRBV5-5,CASSLGTSGGSRETQYF,TGTGCCAGCAGCTTGGGAACTAGCGGGGGGAGTAGAGAGACCCAGTACTTC
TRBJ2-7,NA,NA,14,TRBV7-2,CASSLDSFSYEQYF,TGTGCCAGCAGCCTAGACAGTTTCTCCTACGAGCAGTACTTC
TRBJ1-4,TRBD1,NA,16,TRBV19,CASSRPAGGTNEKLFF,TGTGCCAGTAGTAGACCGGCAGGGGGGACTAATGAAAAACTGTTTTTT
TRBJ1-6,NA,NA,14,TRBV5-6,CASSRNPLLSPLHF,TGTGCTTCGTCGAGAAACCCCCTATTGTCACCCCTCCACTTT
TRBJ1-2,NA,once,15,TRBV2,CASSELGEANYGYTF,TGTGCCAGCAGTGAATTAGGGGAAGCTAACTATGGCTACACCTTC
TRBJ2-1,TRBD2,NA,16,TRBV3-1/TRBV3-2,CASSQVSSGGLDEQFF,TGTGCCAGCAGCCAAGTGTCCAGCGGGGGGCTAGACGAGCAGTTCTTC
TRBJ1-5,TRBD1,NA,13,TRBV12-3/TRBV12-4,CASSLGQVQPQHF,TGTGCCAGCAGTCTTGGACAGGTTCAGCCCCAGCATTTT
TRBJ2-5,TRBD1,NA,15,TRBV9,CASTRDRGDAETQYF,TGTGCCAGCACTAGGGACAGGGGAGATGCAGAGACCCAGTACTTC
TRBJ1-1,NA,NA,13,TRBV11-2,CASSRTQDTEAFF,TGTGCCAGCTCGAGGACTCAGGACACTGAAGCTTTCTTT
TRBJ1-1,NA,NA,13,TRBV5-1,CASSFGGNTEAFF,TGCGCCAGCAGCTTCGGAGGGAACACTGAAGCTTTCTTT
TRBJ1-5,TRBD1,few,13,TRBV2,CASRRTGNQPQHF,TGTGCCAGTCGGAGGACAGGGAATCAGCCCCAGCATTTT
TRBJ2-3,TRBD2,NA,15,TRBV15,CATSRAGGVTDTQYF,TGTGCCACCAGCAGAGCCGGGGGGGTCACAGATACGCAGTATTTT
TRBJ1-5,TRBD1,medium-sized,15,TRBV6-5,CASSYIGGGDQPQHF,TGTGCCAGCAGTTACATAGGGGGCGGCGATCAGCCCCAGCATTTT
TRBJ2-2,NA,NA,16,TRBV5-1,CASTRDVQGGTGELFF,TGCGCCAGCACTCGGGACGTCCAGGGAGGTACCGGGGAGCTGTTTTTT
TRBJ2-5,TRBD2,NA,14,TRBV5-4,CASSLGVAGETQYF,TGTGCCAGCAGCTTGGGAGTAGCGGGAGAGACCCAGTACTTC
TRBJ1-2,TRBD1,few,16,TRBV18,CASSPPGTGGNYGYTF,TGTGCCAGCTCACCACCCGGGACAGGGGGCAACTATGGCTACACCTTC
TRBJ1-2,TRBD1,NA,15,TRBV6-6,CASSYSGQTQRGYTF,TGTGCCAGCAGTTACTCGGGACAGACCCAAAGAGGCTACACCTTC
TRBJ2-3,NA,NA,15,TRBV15,CATSRAERSTDTQYF,TGTGCCACCAGCAGAGCGGAGCGTAGCACAGATACGCAGTATTTT
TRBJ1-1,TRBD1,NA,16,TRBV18,CASSPLDRPLNTEAFF,TGTGCCAGCTCACCCCTGGACAGGCCGTTGAACACTGAAGCTTTCTTT